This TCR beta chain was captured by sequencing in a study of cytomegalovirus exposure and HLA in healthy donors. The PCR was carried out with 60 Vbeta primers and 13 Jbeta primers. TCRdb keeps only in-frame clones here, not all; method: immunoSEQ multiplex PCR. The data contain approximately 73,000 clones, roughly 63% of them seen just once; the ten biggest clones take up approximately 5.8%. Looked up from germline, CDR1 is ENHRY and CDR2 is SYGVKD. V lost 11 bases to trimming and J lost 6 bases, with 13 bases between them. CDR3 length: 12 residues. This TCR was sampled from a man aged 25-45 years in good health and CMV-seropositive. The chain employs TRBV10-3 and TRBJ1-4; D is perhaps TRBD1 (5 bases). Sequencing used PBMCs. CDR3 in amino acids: CASTGGDEKLFF. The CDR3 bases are TGTGCCTCAACCGGAGGGGATGAAAAACTGTTTTTT.